A single T cell receptor beta chain is shown here with its context. This CDR3 region has 13 residues. The V segment lost 5 bases and the J segment 15 bases; nucleotides outside the gene matches: 10. Germline V gives CDR1 SGHTA, CDR2 FQGNSA. The sample belongs to a study of blood T cell repertoires in COVID-19. Background on the study: Specimens from acute and convalescent COVID-19 originated in the United States, Italy and Spain. T cells, B-cell-depleted T cells, or PBMCs supplied cDNA or gDNA.

Authors' data handling: Amplification from reference gene primers served as the basis for estimated nucleated cell counts. Sequencing was performed with immunoSEQ multiplex PCR; in TCRdb, only in-frame clones are kept and a portion is missing. The V and J calls and clone size were taken over from that table, and D and trimming were inferred from the DNA. The table shows some 250,000 clones, with 85% to 90% occurring only once. This chain joins TRBV7-2 and TRBJ2-3; 11 positions agree with TRBD2. Sample: peripheral blood. This sequence was found in a man aged 55 to 69 with acute or convalescent COVID-19. CDR3 in amino acids: CASSPGTSGSHYF. CDR3 DNA: TGTGCCAGCAGCCCAGGAACTAGCGGGAGTCACTATTTT.